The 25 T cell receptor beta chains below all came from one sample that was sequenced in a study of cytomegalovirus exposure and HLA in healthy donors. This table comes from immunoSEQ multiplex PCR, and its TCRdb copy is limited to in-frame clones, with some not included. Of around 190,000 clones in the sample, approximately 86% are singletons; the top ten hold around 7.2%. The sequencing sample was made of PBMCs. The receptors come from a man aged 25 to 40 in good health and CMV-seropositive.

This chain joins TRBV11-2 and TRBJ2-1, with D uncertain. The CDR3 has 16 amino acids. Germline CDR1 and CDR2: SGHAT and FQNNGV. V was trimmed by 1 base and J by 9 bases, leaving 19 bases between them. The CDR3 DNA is TGTGCCAGCAGCTTAGCTCTAGGCCGTGGGCCGGGTGAGCAGTTCTTC. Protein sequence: CASSLALGRGPGEQFF.

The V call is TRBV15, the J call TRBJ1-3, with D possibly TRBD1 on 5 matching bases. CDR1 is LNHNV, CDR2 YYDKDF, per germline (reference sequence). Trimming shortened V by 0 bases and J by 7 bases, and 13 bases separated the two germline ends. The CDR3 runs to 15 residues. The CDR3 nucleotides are TGTGCCACCAGCAGAGATGGGGCAACCCGGAACACCATATATTTT. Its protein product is CATSRDGATRNTIYF.

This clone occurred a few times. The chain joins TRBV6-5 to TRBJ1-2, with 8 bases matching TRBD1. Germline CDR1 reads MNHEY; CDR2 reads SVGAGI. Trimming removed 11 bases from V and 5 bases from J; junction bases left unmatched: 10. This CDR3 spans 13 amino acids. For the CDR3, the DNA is TGTGCCGTTAGGACAGGGCTTCCTTATGGCTACACCTTC. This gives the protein CAVRTGLPYGYTF.

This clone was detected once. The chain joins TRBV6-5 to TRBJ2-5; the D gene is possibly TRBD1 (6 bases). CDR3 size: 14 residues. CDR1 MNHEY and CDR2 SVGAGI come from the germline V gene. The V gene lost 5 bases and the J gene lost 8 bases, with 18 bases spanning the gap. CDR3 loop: CASSTGTPGQTQYF. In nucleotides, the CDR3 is TGTGCCAGCAGTACCGGGACACCAGGTCAAACCCAGTACTTC.

CDR3 amino acids: CASSTLPGQGREKLFF. CDR3 nucleotide sequence: TGTGCCAGCAGCACTCTTCCGGGACAGGGGAGAGAAAAACTGTTTTTT. This chain uses TRBV9 with TRBJ1-4, with 10 bases fitting TRBD1. CDR3 length equals 16 residues. The V and J ends lost 4 bases and 8 bases, in that order; junction bases with no gene match: 11. Germline CDR1 SGDLS, CDR2 YYNGEE. The full variable domain, rest sourced from reference TRBV9 and TRBJ1-4, is DSGVTQTPKHLITATGQRVTLRCSPRSGDLSVYWYQQSLDQGLQFLIQYYNGEERAKGNILERFSAQQFPDLHSELNLSSLELGDSALYFCASSTLPGQGREKLFFGSGTQLSVL.

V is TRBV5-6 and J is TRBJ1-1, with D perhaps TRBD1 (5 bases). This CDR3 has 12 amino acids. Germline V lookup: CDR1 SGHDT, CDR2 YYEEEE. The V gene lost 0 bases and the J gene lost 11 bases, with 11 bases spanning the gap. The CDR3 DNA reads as TGTGCCAGCAGCTTGGGGGCAGGGTACGCTTTCTTT. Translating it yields CASSLGAGYAFF.

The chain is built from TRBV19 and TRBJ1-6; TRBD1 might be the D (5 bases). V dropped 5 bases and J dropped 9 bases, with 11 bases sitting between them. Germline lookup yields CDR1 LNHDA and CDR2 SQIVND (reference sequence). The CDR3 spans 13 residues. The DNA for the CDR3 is TGTGCCAGTAGTCCGGGGGGTGGTTCACCCCTCCACTTT. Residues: CASSPGGGSPLHF.

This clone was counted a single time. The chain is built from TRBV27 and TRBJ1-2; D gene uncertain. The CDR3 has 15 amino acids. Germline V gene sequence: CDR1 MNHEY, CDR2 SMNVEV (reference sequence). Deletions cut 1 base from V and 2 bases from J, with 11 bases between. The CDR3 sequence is CASSLLPSNNYGYTF. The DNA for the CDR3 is TGTGCCAGCAGTTTATTACCGTCCAACAACTATGGCTACACCTTC.

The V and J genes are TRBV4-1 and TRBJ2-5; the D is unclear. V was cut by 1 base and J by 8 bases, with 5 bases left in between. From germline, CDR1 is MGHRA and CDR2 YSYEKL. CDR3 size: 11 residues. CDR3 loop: CASSQGITQYF. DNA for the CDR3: TGCGCCAGCAGCCAAGGGATAACCCAGTACTTC.

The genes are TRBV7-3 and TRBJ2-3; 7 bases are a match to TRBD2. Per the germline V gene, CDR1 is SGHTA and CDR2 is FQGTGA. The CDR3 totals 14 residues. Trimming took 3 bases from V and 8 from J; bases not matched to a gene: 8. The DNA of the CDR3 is TGTGCCAGCAGCTTTACCAGCGGGGAGGGTACGCAGTATTTT. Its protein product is CASSFTSGEGTQYF.

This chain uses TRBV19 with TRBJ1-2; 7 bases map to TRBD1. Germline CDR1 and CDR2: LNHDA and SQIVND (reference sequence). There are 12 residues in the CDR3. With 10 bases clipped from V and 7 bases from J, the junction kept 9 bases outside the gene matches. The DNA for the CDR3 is TGTGCCACCGAAACGACAGGGCTTGGCTACACCTTC. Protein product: CATETTGLGYTF. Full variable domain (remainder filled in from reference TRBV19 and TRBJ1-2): DGGITQSPKYLFRKEGQNVTLSCEQNLNHDAMYWYRQDPGQGLRLIYYSQIVNDFQKGDIAEGYSVSREKKESFPLTVTSAQKNPTAFYLCATETTGLGYTFGSGTRLTVV.

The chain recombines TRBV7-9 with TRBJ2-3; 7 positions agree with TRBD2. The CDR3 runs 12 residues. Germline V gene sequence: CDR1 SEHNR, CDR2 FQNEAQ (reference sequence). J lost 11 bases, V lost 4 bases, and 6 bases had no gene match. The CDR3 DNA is TGTGCCAGCAGCTCAGGTGGGGGGGTGCAGTATTTT. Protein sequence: CASSSGGGVQYF.

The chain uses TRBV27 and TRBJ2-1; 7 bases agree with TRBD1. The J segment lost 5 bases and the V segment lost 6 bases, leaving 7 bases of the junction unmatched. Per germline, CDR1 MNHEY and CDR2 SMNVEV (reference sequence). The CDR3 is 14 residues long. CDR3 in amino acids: CASRPGTANNEQFF. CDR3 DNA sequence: TGTGCCAGCAGACCTGGGACAGCGAACAATGAGCAGTTCTTC.

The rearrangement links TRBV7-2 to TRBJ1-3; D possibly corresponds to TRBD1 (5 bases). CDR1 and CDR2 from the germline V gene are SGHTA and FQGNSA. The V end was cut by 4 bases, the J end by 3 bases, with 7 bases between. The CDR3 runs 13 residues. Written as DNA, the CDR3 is TGTGCCAGCAGCTCCCAGGGTGGAAACACCATATATTTT. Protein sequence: CASSSQGGNTIYF.

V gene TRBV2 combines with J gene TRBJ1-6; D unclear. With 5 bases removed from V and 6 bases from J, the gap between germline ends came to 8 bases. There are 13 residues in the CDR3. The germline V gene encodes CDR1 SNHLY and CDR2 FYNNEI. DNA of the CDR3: TGTGCCAGCAGTCCGGTCGCTAATTCACCCCTCCACTTT. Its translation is CASSPVANSPLHF.

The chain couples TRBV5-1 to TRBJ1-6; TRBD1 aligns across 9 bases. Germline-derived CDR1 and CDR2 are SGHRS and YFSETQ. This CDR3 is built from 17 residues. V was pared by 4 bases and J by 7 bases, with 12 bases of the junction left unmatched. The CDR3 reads CASSLFLPGTGNSPLHF. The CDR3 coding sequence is TGCGCCAGCAGCCTCTTTCTACCCGGGACAGGGAATTCACCCCTCCACTTT.

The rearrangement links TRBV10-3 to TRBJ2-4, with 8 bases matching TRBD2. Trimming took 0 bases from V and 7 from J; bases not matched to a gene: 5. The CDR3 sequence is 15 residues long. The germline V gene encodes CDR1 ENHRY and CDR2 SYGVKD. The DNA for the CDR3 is TGTGCCATCAGTGAGTCATACGGGGGGGTGAACATTCAGTACTTC. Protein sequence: CAISESYGGVNIQYF.

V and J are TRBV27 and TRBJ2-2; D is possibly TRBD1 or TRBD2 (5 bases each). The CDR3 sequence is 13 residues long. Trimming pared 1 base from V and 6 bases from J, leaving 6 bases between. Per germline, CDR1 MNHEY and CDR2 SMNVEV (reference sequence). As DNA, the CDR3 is TGTGCCAGCAGTTTATTGGGGGCCGGGGAGCTGTTTTTT. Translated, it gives CASSLLGAGELFF.

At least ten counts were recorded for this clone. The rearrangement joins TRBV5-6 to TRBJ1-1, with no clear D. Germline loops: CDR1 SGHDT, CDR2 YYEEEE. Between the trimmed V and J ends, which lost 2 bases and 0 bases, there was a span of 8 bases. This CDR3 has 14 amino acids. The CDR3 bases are TGTGCCAGCAGCTTAGGAGGGCTGAACACTGAAGCTTTCTTT. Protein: CASSLGGLNTEAFF.

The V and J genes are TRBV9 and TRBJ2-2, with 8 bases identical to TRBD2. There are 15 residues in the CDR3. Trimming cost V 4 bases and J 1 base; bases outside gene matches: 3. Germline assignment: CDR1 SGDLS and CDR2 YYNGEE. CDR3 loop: CASSLLAENTGELFF. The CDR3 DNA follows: TGTGCCAGCAGCCTACTAGCGGAGAACACCGGGGAGCTGTTTTTT.

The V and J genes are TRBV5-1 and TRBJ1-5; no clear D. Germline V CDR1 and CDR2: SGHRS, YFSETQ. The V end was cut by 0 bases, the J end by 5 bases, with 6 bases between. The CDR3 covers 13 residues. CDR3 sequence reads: CASSLAGDQPQHF. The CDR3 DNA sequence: TGCGCCAGCAGCTTGGCCGGGGATCAGCCCCAGCATTTT. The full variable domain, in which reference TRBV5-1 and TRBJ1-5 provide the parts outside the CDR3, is KAGVTQTPRYLIKTRGQQVTLSCSPISGHRSVSWYQQTPGQGLQFLFEYFSETQRNKGNFPGRFSGRQFSNSRSEMNVSTLELGDSALYLCASSLAGDQPQHFGDGTRLSIL.

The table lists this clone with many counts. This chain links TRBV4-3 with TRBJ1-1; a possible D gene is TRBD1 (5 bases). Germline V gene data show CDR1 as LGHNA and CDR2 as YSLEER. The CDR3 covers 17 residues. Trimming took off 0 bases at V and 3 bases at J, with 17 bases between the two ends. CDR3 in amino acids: CASSQEPAGGMDTEAFF. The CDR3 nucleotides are TGCGCCAGCAGCCAAGAACCCGCTGGGGGGATGGACACTGAAGCTTTCTTT.

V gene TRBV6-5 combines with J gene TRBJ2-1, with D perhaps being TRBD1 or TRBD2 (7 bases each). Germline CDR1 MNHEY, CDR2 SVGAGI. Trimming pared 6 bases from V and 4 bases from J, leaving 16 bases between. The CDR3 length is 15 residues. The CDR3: CASSPQGGGYNEQFF. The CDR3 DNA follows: TGTGCCAGCAGCCCCCAGGGGGGGGGTTACAATGAGCAGTTCTTC.

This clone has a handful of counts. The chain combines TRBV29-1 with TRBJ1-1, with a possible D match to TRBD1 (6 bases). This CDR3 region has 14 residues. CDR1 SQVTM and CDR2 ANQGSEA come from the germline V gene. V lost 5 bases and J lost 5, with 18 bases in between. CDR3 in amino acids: CSVSWKGGRTEAFF. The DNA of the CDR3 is TGCAGCGTTTCTTGGAAAGGGGGAAGAACTGAAGCTTTCTTT.

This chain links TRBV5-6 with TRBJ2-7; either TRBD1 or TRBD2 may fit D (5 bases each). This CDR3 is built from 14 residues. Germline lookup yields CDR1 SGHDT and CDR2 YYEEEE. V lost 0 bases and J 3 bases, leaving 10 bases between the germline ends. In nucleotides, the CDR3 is TGTGCCAGCAGCTTGGCGGGACGGGACTACGAGCAGTACTTC. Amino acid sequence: CASSLAGRDYEQYF.